These T cell receptor beta chains were read from a single sample in a study of T cells in Graves' hyperthyroidism and ophthalmopathy. MiXCR, run by TCRdb on the multiplex PCR reads, gives a single entry per CDR3 protein. Here the sample spans 550,000 to 600,000 distinct CDR3 sequences, around 14% being singletons. Material: blood. These receptors all come from a woman under 30 with Graves' ophthalmopathy. The CDR3 runs from the conserved cysteine through the conserved F or W. A D gene is named only where the DNA matches it firmly. Size is stated for part of the rows, as once, few or many counts, or as a class when the clone is expanded.

D: TRBD1
V: TRBV24-1
size: few
J: TRBJ1-5
CDR3: CATSDLDRDGGKSQPQHF
DNA: TGTGCCACCAGTGATTTAGACAGGGACGGGGGAAAGAGTCAGCCCCAGCATTTT

D: -
V: TRBV7-7
size: -
J: TRBJ1-6
CDR3: CAPRGQNSPLHF
DNA: TGTGCTCCCAGGGGCCAAAATTCACCCCTCCACTTT

D: -
V: TRBV7-7
size: many
J: TRBJ2-1
CDR3: CASSPQPRGDNEQFF
DNA: TGTGCTAGCAGCCCCCAGCCTAGAGGAGACAATGAGCAGTTCTTC

D: TRBD2
V: TRBV7-8
size: many
J: TRBJ2-1
CDR3: CASRPIAGDFNEQFF
DNA: TGTGCCAGCAGGCCCATAGCGGGAGATTTCAATGAGCAGTTCTTC

D: -
V: TRBV7-3
size: many
J: TRBJ2-7
CDR3: CASSLEGGSGYEQYF
DNA: TGTGCCAGCAGCTTAGAGGGAGGCAGTGGCTACGAGCAGTACTTC

D: TRBD1
V: TRBV20-1
size: many
J: TRBJ2-7
CDR3: CSASREGQGASEQYF
DNA: TGCAGTGCTTCAAGGGAGGGACAGGGGGCAAGCGAGCAGTACTTC

D: -
V: TRBV6-1
size: -
J: TRBJ2-5
CDR3: CASSDIWVGETQYF
DNA: TGTGCCAGCAGTGACATTTGGGTAGGAGAGACCCAGTACTTC

D: TRBD1
V: TRBV7-2
size: many
J: TRBJ2-7
CDR3: CASSRTGNSYEQYF
DNA: TGTGCCAGCTCCCGGACAGGGAACTCCTACGAGCAGTACTTC

D: -
V: TRBV5-8
size: -
J: TRBJ1-4
CDR3: CASSLRIGGNEKLFF
DNA: TGTGCCAGCAGCTTGAGGATAGGGGGGAATGAAAAACTGTTTTTT

D: -
V: TRBV12-3/TRBV12-4
size: -
J: TRBJ1-3
CDR3: CASSFGDTIYF
DNA: TGTGCCAGCAGTTTCGGGGACACCATATATTTT

D: -
V: TRBV5-1
size: few
J: TRBJ2-5
CDR3: CASSLAQKTQYF
DNA: TGCGCCAGCAGCTTGGCCCAGAAGACCCAGTACTTC

D: TRBD1
V: TRBV12-3/TRBV12-4
size: many
J: TRBJ1-1
CDR3: CASSHPGQGSYTEAFF
DNA: TGTGCCAGCAGTCACCCGGGACAGGGGTCGTACACTGAAGCTTTCTTT

D: TRBD2
V: TRBV6-1
size: many
J: TRBJ2-3
CDR3: CASKPSIAGAVADTQYF
DNA: TGTGCCAGCAAGCCGTCCATAGCGGGAGCAGTCGCAGATACGCAGTATTTT

D: -
V: TRBV19
size: few
J: TRBJ1-2
CDR3: CASSIDSRSYGYTF
DNA: TGTGCCAGTAGTATAGACAGCCGGAGCTATGGCTACACCTTC

D: TRBD2
V: TRBV7-8
size: many
J: TRBJ2-7
CDR3: CASSLRPGLAGYEQYF
DNA: TGTGCCAGCAGCTTAAGACCGGGACTAGCGGGCTACGAGCAGTACTTC

D: -
V: TRBV3-1
size: many
J: TRBJ1-2
CDR3: CASSQDEAYGYTF
DNA: TGTGCCAGCAGCCAAGATGAGGCTTATGGCTACACCTTC

D: -
V: TRBV29-1
size: many
J: TRBJ2-5
CDR3: CSVVRGGLETQYF
DNA: TGCAGCGTAGTTAGAGGTGGGCTTGAGACCCAGTACTTC

D: TRBD1
V: TRBV2
size: many
J: TRBJ2-7
CDR3: CASSGQGVSYEQYF
DNA: TGTGCCAGCAGTGGACAGGGGGTCTCCTACGAGCAGTACTTC

D: TRBD1
V: TRBV9
size: -
J: TRBJ2-3
CDR3: CASSVSQGATDTQYF
DNA: TGTGCCAGCAGCGTAAGTCAGGGGGCTACAGATACGCAGTATTTT

D: -
V: TRBV28
size: many
J: TRBJ2-4
CDR3: CASSGPIKNIQYF
DNA: TGTGCCAGCAGCGGGCCTATCAAAAACATTCAGTACTTC

D: TRBD2
V: TRBV5-5
size: many
J: TRBJ2-5
CDR3: CASSDIAGLYQETQYF
DNA: TGTGCCAGCAGCGATATAGCGGGCCTGTACCAAGAGACCCAGTACTTC

D: TRBD1
V: TRBV7-9
size: many
J: TRBJ1-6
CDR3: CASSFPGQGSPLHF
DNA: TGTGCCAGCAGCTTTCCGGGACAGGGGTCACCCCTCCACTTT

D: TRBD1
V: TRBV20-1
size: -
J: TRBJ1-3
CDR3: CSAPPGGLVSGNTIYF
DNA: TGCAGTGCTCCTCCAGGGGGCCTAGTCTCTGGAAACACCATATATTTT

D: -
V: TRBV20-1
size: many
J: TRBJ2-7
CDR3: CSARGGWRDYEQYF
DNA: TGCAGTGCTAGGGGTGGTTGGCGGGACTACGAGCAGTACTTC

D: TRBD1
V: TRBV4-1
size: few
J: TRBJ1-2
CDR3: CASSLGSDRRDNGYTF
DNA: TGCGCCAGCAGCCTAGGATCGGACAGGCGCGATAATGGCTACACCTTC

D: TRBD1
V: TRBV28
size: many
J: TRBJ1-1
CDR3: CASSSGQALGGAFF
DNA: TGTGCCAGCAGTTCAGGACAGGCGCTGGGGGGAGCTTTCTTT

D: -
V: TRBV10-2
size: -
J: TRBJ1-1
CDR3: CASSEEGGLNTEAFF
DNA: TGCGCCAGCAGTGAGGAAGGAGGTTTGAACACTGAAGCTTTCTTT

D: -
V: TRBV12-3/TRBV12-4
size: many
J: TRBJ2-5
CDR3: CASSLREEGETQYF
DNA: TGTGCCAGCAGTTTAAGGGAAGAGGGAGAGACCCAGTACTTC

D: TRBD1
V: TRBV19
size: once
J: TRBJ2-7
CDR3: CASSKVGGQGASSPYEQYF
DNA: TGTGCCAGTAGTAAGGTCGGGGGACAGGGAGCTTCCTCCCCCTACGAGCAGTACTTC

D: TRBD2
V: TRBV7-9
size: many
J: TRBJ2-1
CDR3: CASSSQPGGHNEQFF
DNA: TGTGCCAGCAGCTCTCAACCGGGAGGGCACAATGAGCAGTTCTTC

D: -
V: TRBV4-2
size: -
J: TRBJ1-6
CDR3: CASSQDSLSQGHNSPLHF
DNA: TGTGCCAGCAGCCAAGACTCTTTGTCACAGGGCCATAATTCACCCCTCCACTTT

D: -
V: TRBV27
size: -
J: TRBJ1-2
CDR3: CASSPRRFYGYTF
DNA: TGTGCCAGCAGTCCCCGCAGGTTTTATGGCTACACCTTC

D: TRBD2
V: TRBV11-2
size: few
J: TRBJ2-3
CDR3: CASSPLGLAVSTDTQYF
DNA: TGTGCCAGCAGCCCCCTGGGACTAGCGGTATCCACAGATACGCAGTATTTT

D: TRBD1
V: TRBV7-7
size: -
J: TRBJ2-1
CDR3: CASSQGQGINEQFF
DNA: TGTGCTAGCAGCCAGGGACAGGGAATTAATGAGCAGTTCTTC

D: TRBD1
V: TRBV6-1
size: many
J: TRBJ2-7
CDR3: CASRPGQGLGEQYF
DNA: TGTGCCAGCAGACCGGGACAGGGTCTTGGCGAGCAGTACTTC

D: TRBD2
V: TRBV5-4
size: -
J: TRBJ2-3
CDR3: CASSSDGTSGGGGNTQYF
DNA: TGTGCCAGCAGCTCCGATGGGACTAGCGGAGGGGGGGGGAATACGCAGTATTTT

D: TRBD2
V: TRBV29-1
size: many
J: TRBJ2-5
CDR3: CSGGTSGSGETQYF
DNA: TGCAGCGGGGGGACTAGCGGGAGCGGAGAGACCCAGTACTTC

D: TRBD2
V: TRBV29-1
size: -
J: TRBJ2-5
CDR3: CSVVLAGRQETQYF
DNA: TGCAGCGTTGTGCTAGCGGGGAGACAAGAGACCCAGTACTTC

D: TRBD1
V: TRBV28
size: many
J: TRBJ2-3
CDR3: CASSRQGARLTDTQYF
DNA: TGTGCCAGCAGCCGACAGGGGGCACGGCTCACAGATACGCAGTATTTT

D: TRBD2
V: TRBV3-1
size: many
J: TRBJ2-1
CDR3: CASSPETSGRGSYNEQFF
DNA: TGTGCCAGCAGCCCTGAGACTAGCGGGAGGGGCTCCTACAATGAGCAGTTCTTC

D: -
V: TRBV27
size: many
J: TRBJ2-7
CDR3: CAVSGGNYEQYF
DNA: TGTGCCGTCTCAGGGGGGAACTACGAGCAGTACTTC

D: TRBD2
V: TRBV9
size: -
J: TRBJ2-2
CDR3: CASSPGRVTGELFF
DNA: TGTGCCAGCAGCCCAGGGAGGGTGACCGGGGAGCTGTTTTTT

D: -
V: TRBV18
size: many
J: TRBJ1-5
CDR3: CASSPRSNQPQHF
DNA: TGTGCCAGCTCACCAAGGAGCAATCAGCCCCAGCATTTT

D: -
V: TRBV6-1
size: many
J: TRBJ2-3
CDR3: CASSSADTTDTQYF
DNA: TGTGCCAGCAGTTCGGCGGACACCACAGATACGCAGTATTTT

D: TRBD1
V: TRBV7-9
size: few
J: TRBJ2-3
CDR3: CASSLAYRGRMNTQYF
DNA: TGTGCCAGCAGCTTAGCGTACAGGGGGCGCATGAATACGCAGTATTTT

D: TRBD1
V: TRBV5-4
size: many
J: TRBJ2-7
CDR3: CASSSRQGASYEQYF
DNA: TGTGCCAGCAGCTCTCGACAGGGGGCGTCCTACGAGCAGTACTTC

D: -
V: TRBV3-1
size: many
J: TRBJ1-5
CDR3: CASSQEIFSNQPQHF
DNA: TGTGCCAGCAGCCAAGAGATCTTTAGCAATCAGCCCCAGCATTTT

D: TRBD2
V: TRBV7-9
size: many
J: TRBJ2-7
CDR3: CASSLAGDREQYF
DNA: TGTGCCAGCAGCTTGGCGGGAGATCGGGAGCAGTACTTC

D: TRBD2
V: TRBV6-1
size: -
J: TRBJ2-1
CDR3: CASLSGSSSYNEQFF
DNA: TGTGCCAGCCTTAGCGGGAGCAGCTCCTACAATGAGCAGTTCTTC

D: -
V: TRBV6-4
size: -
J: TRBJ2-1
CDR3: CASSAGYNNEQFF
DNA: TGTGCCAGCAGTGCGGGCTACAACAATGAGCAGTTCTTC

D: -
V: TRBV4-2
size: -
J: TRBJ2-5
CDR3: CASSQQERETQYF
DNA: TGTGCCAGCAGCCAACAGGAACGGGAGACCCAGTACTTC

D: TRBD1
V: TRBV29-1
size: many
J: TRBJ1-4
CDR3: CSVEGAQGDEKLFF
DNA: TGCAGCGTTGAAGGGGCACAGGGGGATGAAAAACTGTTTTTT

D: -
V: TRBV6-9
size: many
J: TRBJ2-3
CDR3: CASSYSAGTDTQYF
DNA: TGTGCCAGCAGTTATTCGGCAGGCACAGATACGCAGTATTTT

D: -
V: TRBV6-6
size: many
J: TRBJ2-5
CDR3: CASSYSRGSLGETQYF
DNA: TGTGCCAGCAGTTACTCCCGGGGCAGCCTCGGGGAGACCCAGTACTTC